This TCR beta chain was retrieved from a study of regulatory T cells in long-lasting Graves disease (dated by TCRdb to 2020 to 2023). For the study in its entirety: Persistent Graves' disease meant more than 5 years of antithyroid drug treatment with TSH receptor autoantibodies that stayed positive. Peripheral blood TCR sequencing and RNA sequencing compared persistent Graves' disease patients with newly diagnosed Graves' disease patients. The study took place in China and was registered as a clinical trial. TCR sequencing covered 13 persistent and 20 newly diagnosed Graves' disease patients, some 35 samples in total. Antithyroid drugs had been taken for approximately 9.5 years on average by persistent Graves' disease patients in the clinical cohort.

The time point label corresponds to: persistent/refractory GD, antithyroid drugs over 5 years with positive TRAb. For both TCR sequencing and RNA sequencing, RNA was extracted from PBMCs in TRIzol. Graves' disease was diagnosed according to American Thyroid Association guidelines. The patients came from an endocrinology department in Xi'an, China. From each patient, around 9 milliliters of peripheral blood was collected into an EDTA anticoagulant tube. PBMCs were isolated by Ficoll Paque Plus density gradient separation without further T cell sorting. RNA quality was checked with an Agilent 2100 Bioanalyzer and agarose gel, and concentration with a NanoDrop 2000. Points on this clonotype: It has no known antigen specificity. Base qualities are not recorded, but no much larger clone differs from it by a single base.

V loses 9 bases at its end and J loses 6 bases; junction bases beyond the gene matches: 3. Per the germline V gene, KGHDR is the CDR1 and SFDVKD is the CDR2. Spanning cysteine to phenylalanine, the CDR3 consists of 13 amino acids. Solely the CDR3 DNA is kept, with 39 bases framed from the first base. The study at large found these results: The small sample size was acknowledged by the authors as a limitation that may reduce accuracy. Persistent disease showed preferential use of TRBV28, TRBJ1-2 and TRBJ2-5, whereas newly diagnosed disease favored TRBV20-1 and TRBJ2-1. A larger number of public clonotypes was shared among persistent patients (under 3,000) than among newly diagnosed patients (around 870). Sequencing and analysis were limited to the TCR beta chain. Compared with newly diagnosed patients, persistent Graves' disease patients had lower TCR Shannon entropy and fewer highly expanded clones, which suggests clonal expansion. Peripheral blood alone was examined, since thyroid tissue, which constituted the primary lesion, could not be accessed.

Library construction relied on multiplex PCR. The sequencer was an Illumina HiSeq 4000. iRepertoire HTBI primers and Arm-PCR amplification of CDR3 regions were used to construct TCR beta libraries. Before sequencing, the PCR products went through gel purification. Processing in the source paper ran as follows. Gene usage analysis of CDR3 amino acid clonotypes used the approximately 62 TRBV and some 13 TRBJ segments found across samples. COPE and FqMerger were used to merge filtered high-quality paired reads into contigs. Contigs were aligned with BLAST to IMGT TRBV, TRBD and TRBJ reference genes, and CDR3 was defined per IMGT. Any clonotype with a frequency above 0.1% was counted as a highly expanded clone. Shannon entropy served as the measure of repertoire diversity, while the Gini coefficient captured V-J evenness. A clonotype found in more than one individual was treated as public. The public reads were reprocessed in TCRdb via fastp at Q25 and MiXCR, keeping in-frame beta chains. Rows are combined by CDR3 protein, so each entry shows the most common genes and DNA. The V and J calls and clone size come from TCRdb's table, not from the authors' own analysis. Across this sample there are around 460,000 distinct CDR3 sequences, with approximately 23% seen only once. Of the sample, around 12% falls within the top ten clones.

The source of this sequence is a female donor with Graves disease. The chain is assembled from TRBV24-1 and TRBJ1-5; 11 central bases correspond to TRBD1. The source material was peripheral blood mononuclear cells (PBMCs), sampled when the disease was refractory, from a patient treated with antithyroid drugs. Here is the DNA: TGTGCCACCGGGACAGGGGGTTCTCAGCCCCAGCATTTT. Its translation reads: CATGTGGSQPQHF.